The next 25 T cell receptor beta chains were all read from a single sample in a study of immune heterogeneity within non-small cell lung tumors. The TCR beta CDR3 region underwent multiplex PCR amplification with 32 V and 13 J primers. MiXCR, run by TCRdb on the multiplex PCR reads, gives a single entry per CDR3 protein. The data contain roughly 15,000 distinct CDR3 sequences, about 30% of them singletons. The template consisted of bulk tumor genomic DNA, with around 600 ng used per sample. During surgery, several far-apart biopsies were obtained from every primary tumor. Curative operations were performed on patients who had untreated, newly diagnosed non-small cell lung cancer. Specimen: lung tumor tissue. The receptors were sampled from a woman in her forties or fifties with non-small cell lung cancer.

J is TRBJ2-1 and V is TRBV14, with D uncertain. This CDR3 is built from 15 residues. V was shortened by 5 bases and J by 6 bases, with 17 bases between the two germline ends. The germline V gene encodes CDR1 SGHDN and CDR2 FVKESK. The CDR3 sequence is CASSSPGPRTNEQFF. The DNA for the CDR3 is TGTGCCAGCAGCTCTCCCGGGCCGCGTACCAATGAGCAGTTCTTC.

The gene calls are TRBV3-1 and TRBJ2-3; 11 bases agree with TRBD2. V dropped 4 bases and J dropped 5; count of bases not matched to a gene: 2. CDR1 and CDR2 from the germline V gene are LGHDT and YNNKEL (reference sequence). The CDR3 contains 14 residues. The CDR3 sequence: CASSLGTSGDTQYF. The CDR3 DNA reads TGTGCCAGCAGCCTCGGGACTAGCGGAGATACGCAGTATTTT.

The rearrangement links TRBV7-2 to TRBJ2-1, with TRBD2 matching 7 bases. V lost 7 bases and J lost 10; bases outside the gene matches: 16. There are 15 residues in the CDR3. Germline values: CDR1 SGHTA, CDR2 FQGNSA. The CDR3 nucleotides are TGTGCCAGCATCCAGACTTCCGGGAGGATAGCGGAGCAGTTCTTC. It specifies CASIQTSGRIAEQFF.

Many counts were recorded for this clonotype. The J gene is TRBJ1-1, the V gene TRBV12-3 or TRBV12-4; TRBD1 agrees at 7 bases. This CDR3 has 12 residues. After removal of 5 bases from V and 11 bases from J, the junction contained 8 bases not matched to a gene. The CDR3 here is CASSPPHRGAFF. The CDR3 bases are TGTGCCAGCAGTCCCCCTCACAGGGGTGCTTTCTTT.

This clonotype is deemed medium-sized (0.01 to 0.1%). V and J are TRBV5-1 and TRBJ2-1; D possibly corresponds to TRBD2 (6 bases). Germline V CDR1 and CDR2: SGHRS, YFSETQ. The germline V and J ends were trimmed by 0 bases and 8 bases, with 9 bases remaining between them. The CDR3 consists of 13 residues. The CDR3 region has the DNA TGCGCCAGCAGCTTGGTGCCTAGCGATGAGCAGTTCTTC. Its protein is CASSLVPSDEQFF.

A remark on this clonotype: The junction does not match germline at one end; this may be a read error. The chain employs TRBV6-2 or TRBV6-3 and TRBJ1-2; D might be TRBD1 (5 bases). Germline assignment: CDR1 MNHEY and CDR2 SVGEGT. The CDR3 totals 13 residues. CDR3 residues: CASSVDIPRGYIF. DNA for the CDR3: TGTGCCAGCAGTGTGGACATCCCTCGTGGCTACATCTTC.

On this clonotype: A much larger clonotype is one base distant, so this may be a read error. Here the CDR3 reads CASSPGDHTQAFF. The CDR3, as DNA: TGTGCCAGCAGCCCGGGGGACCACACTCAAGCTTTCTTT. The rearrangement joins TRBV27 to TRBJ1-1; tentative D call: TRBD1 (5 bases). This CDR3 is built from 13 residues. In germline, CDR1 is MNHEY, CDR2 SMNVEV (reference sequence).

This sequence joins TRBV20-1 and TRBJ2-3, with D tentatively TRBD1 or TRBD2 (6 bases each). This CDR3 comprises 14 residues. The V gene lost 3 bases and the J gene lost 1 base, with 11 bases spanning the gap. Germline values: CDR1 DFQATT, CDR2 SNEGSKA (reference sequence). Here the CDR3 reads CSARRGAGTDTQYF. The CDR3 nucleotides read TGCAGTGCTAGGAGGGGGGCAGGCACAGATACGCAGTATTTT.

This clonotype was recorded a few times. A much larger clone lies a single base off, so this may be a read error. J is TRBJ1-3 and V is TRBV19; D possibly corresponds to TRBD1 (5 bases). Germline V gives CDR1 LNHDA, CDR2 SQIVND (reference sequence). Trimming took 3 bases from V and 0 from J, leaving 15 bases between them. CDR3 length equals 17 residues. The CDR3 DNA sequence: TGTGCCAGTAGTATCGTGTCGGGGCCAAGCTCTGGAAACACCATATATTTT. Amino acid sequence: CASSIVSGPSSGNTIYF. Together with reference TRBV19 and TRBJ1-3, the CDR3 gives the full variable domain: DGGITQSPKYLFRKEGQNVTLSCEQNLNHDAMYWYRQDPGQGLRLIYYSQIVNDFQKGDIAEGYSVSREKKESFPLTVTSAQKNPTAFYLCASSIVSGPSSGNTIYFGEGSWLTVV.

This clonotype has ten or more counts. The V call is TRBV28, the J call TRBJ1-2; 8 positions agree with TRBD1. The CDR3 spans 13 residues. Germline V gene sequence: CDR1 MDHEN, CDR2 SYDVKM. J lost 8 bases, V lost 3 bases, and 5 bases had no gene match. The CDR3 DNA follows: TGTGCCAGCAGTTTCGGACAGGGACGGGGCTACACCTTC. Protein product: CASSFGQGRGYTF.

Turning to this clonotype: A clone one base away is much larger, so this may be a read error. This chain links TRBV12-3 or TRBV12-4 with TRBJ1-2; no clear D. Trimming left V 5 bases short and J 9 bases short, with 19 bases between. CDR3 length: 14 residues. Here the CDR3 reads CASSPSLAHRCYTF. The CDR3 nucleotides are TGTGCCAGCAGTCCTTCTTTAGCCCATCGGTGCTACACCTTC.

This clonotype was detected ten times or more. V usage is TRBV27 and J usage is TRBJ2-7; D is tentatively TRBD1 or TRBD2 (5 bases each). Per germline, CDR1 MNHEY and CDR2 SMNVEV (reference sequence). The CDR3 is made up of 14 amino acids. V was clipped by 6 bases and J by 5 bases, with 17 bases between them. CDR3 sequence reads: CASSRRDPPHEQYF. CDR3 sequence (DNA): TGTGCCAGCAGCCGCCGGGACCCTCCCCACGAGCAGTACTTC.

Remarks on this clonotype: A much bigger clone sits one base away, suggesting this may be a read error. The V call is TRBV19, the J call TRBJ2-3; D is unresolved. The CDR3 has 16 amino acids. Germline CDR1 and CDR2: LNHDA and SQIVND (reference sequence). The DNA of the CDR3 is TGTGCCAGTAGTCCCCTTGGTGTGCAGAGCACAGATAAGCAGTATTTT. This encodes CASSPLGVQSTDKQYF.

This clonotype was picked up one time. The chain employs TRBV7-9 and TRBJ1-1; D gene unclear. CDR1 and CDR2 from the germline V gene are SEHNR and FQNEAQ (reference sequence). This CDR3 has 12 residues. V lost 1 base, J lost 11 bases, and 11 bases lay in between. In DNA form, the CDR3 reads TGTGCCAGCAGCTTAGATATTGTGGGCGCTTTCTTT. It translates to CASSLDIVGAFF. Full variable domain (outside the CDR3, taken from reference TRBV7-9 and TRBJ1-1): DTGVSQNPRHKITKRGQNVTFRCDPISEHNRLYWYRQTLGQGPEFLTYFQNEAQLEKSRLLSDRFSAERPKGSFSTLEIQRTEQGDSAMYLCASSLDIVGAFFGQGTRLTVV.

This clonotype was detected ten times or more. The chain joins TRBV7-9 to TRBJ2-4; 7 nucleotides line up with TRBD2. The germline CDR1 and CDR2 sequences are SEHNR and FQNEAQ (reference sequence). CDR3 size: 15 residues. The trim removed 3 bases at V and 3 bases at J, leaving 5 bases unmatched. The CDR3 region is CASSFGGGNKNIQYF. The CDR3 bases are TGTGCCAGCAGCTTTGGGGGAGGGAACAAAAACATTCAGTACTTC.

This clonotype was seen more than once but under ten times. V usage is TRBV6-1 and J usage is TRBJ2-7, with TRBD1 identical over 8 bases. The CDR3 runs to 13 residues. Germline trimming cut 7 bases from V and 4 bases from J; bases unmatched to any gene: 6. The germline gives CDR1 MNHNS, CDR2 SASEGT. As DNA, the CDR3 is TGTGCCAGCACTTTGGACAGGGAATACGAGCAGTACTTC. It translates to CASTLDREYEQYF.

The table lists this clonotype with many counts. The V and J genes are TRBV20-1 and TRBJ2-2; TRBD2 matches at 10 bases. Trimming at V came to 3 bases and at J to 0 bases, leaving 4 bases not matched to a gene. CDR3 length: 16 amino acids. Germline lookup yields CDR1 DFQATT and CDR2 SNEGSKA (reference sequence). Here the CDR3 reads CSARASGGPNTGELFF. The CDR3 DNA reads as TGCAGTGCTAGGGCTAGCGGGGGACCGAACACCGGGGAGCTGTTTTTT.

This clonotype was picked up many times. CDR3 amino acids: CASSVAQLSNTGELFF. The CDR3 DNA reads TGTGCCAGCAGCGTAGCACAGCTGTCGAACACCGGGGAGCTGTTTTTT. V is TRBV9 and J is TRBJ2-2; D unclear. The CDR3 is made up of 16 amino acids. Trimming took 0 bases from V and 0 from J, leaving 9 bases between them. Germline V lookup: CDR1 SGDLS, CDR2 YYNGEE.

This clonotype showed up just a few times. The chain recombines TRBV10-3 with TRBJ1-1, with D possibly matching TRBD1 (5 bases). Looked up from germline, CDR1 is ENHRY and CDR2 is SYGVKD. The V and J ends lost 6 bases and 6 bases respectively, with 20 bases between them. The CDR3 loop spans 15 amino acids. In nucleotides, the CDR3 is TGTGCCATCAGCGAAGAAGGGGTTGGGGTATCTGAAGCTTTCTTT. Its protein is CAISEEGVGVSEAFF.

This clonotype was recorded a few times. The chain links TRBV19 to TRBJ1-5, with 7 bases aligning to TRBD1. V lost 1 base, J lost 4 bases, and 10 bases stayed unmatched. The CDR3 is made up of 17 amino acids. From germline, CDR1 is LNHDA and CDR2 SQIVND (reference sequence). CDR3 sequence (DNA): TGTGCCAGTAGTATAGGGGAATCGGGACAGTGGAATCAGCCCCAGCATTTT. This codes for CASSIGESGQWNQPQHF.

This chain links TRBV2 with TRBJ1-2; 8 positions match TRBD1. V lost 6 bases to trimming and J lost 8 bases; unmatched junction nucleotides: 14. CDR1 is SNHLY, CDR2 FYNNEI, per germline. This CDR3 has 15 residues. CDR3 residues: CASSVDREGRRGYTF. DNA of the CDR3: TGTGCCAGCAGCGTGGACAGGGAAGGGCGCAGGGGCTACACCTTC.

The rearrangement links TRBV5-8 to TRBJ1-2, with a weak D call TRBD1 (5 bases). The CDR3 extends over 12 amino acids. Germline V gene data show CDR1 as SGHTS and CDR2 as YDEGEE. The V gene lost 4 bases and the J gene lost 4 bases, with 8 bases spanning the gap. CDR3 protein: CASSPGAYGYTF. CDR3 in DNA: TGTGCCAGCAGCCCTGGGGCCTATGGCTACACCTTC.

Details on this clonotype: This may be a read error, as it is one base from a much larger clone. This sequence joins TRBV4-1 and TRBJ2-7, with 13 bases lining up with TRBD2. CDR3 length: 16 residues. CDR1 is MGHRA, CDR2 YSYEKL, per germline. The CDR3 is CSSSQSTSGGALEQYF. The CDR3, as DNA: TGCTCCAGCAGCCAATCAACTAGCGGGGGGGCCCTCGAGCAGTACTTC.

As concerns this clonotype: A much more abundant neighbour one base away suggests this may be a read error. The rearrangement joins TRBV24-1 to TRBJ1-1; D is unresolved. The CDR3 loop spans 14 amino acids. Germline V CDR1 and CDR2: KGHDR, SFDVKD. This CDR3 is CVTNSGNSNTEAFF. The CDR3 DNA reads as TGTGTCACCAATTCAGGAAATTCGAACACTGAAGCTTTCTTT.

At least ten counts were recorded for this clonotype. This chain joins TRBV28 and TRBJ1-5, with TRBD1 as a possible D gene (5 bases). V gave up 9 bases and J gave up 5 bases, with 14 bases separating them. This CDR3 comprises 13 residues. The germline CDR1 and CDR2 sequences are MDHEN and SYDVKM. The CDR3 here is CARSVQAYQPQHF. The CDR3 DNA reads TGTGCCAGAAGTGTACAGGCCTATCAGCCCCAGCATTTT. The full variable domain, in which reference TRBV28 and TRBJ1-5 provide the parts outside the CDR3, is DVKVTQSSRYLVKRTGEKVFLECVQDMDHENMFWYRQDPGLGLRLIYFSYDVKMKEKGDIPEGYSVSREKKERFSLILESASTNQTSMYLCARSVQAYQPQHFGDGTRLSIL.